This passage covers 5 T cell receptor beta chains from one sample sequenced in a study of regulatory T cells in long-lasting Graves disease. The time point is: persistent/refractory GD, antithyroid drugs over 5 years with positive TRAb. From PBMCs, RNA was extracted and then used to make the TCR library. Construction of TCR beta libraries relied on iRepertoire HTBI primers and on Arm-PCR targeting CDR3 regions. TCRdb re-called the multiplex PCR reads with MiXCR, one entry per CDR3 protein. The table lists about 450,000 distinct CDR3 sequences, 23% of them singletons. The input for sequencing was peripheral blood mononuclear cells (PBMCs), taken when the disease was refractory, from a patient treated with antithyroid drugs. The source is a female donor with Graves disease.

The V and J genes are TRBV3-1 and TRBJ2-5; D call uncertain. V was trimmed by 4 bases and J by 5 bases, leaving 14 bases between them. CDR3 length: 14 amino acids. The germline CDR1 and CDR2 sequences are LGHDT and YNNKEL (reference sequence). Here the CDR3 reads CASSRRNVGETQYF. CDR3 DNA sequence: TGTGCCAGCAGCCGCAGGAATGTGGGGGAGACCCAGTACTTC.

The J gene is TRBJ2-7, the V gene TRBV7-9, with D tentatively TRBD2 (5 bases). Between the trimmed V and J ends, which lost 1 base and 4 bases, there was a span of 14 bases. CDR3 size: 15 residues. Germline V gives CDR1 SEHNR, CDR2 FQNEAQ (reference sequence). In DNA form, the CDR3 reads TGTGCCAGCAGCTTAGGAGGGCTTATGAATTACGAGCAGTACTTC. Its translation is CASSLGGLMNYEQYF.

V gene TRBV4-1 combines with J gene TRBJ2-5; TRBD2 aligns across 7 bases. J lost 0 bases, V lost 8 bases, and 6 bases had no gene match. The CDR3 has 14 amino acids. Germline-derived CDR1 and CDR2 are MGHRA and YSYEKL. CDR3: CASRAGWYQETQYF. DNA of the CDR3: TGCGCCAGCCGAGCGGGATGGTACCAAGAGACCCAGTACTTC.

This clonotype was recorded at least ten times. The V gene is TRBV19, the J gene TRBJ1-2; D is ambiguous. Trimming shortened V by 3 bases and J by 8 bases, and 10 bases separated the two germline ends. Looked up from germline, CDR1 is LNHDA and CDR2 is SQIVND (reference sequence). The CDR3 contains 12 residues. The CDR3 spells CASSIRGDGYTF. The CDR3 DNA is TGTGCCAGTAGTATCAGAGGTGACGGCTACACCTTC.

The chain combines TRBV28 with TRBJ2-4; TRBD2 might be the D (5 bases). CDR1 and CDR2 (germline): MDHEN, SYDVKM. The V end was cut by 5 bases, the J end by 3 bases, with 14 bases between. CDR3 size: 15 residues. As DNA, the CDR3 is TGTGCCAGCAGTGGGCTCGGGATTGGCAAAAACATTCAGTACTTC. Protein: CASSGLGIGKNIQYF.